A single T cell receptor (beta chain) is shown here with its context. Its antigen is still unknown. Germline CDR1 reads DFQATT; CDR2 reads SNEGSKA (reference sequence). With V trimmed by 2 bases and J by 7 bases, 4 bases remained unmatched. This CDR3 is 13 amino acids long. The data were taken from a study of T-cell memory formation after mild COVID-19. Study-level points and caveats: Detection of some responders pre-infection suggested pre-existing cross-reactive memory T cells participated.

Constant-segment primers and 5'RACE yielded cDNA libraries for TCR alpha and TCR beta, each carrying sample barcodes and UMIs. TCRdb fed the 5' RACE reads into MiXCR, producing one record per CDR3 protein. The sample lists more than 200,000 distinct CDR3 sequences; approximately 16% were seen once. Sequencing was performed on PBMCs or a T cell subset sorted from them (not recorded which). The chain recombines TRBV20-1 with TRBJ2-1, with 8 bases aligning to TRBD2. This TCR came from a young man who had mild COVID-19 (a few samples of this study predate the infection). Cell type and time point are not known. The DNA for the CDR3 is TGCAGTGCTAGAAGAGCGGGGGATAATGAGCAGTTCTTC. Protein product: CSARRAGDNEQFF.